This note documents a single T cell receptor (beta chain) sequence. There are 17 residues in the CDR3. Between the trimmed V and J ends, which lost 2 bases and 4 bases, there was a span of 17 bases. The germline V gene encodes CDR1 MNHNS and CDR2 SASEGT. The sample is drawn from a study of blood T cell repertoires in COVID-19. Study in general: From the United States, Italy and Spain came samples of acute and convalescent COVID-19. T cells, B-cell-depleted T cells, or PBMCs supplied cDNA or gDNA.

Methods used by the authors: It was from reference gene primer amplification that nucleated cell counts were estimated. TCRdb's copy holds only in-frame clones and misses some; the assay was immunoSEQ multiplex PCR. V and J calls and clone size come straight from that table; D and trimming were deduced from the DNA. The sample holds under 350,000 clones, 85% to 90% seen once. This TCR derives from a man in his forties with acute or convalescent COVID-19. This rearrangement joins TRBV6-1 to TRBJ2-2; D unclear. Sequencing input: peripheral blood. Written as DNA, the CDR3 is TGTGCCAGCAGTGAAAAAAATGGTCTATCCTCCACCGGGGAGCTGTTTTTT. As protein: CASSEKNGLSSTGELFF.